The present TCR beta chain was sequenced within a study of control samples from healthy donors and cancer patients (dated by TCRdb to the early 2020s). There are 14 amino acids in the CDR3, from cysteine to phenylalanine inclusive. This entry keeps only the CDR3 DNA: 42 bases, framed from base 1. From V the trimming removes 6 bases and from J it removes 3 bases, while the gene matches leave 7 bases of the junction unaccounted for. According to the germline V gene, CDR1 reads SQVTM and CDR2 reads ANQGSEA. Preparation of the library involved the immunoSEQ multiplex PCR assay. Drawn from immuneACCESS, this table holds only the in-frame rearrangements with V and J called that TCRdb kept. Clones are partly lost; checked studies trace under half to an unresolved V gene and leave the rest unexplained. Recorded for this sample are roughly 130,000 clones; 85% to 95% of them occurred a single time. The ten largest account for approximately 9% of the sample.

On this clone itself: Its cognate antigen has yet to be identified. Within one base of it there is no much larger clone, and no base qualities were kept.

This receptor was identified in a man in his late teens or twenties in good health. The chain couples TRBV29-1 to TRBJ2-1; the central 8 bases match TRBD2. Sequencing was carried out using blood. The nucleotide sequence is TGCAGCGTGCGCTCGGGGGGGGTCTACAATGAGCAGTTCTTC. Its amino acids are CSVRSGGVYNEQFF.